This T cell receptor (beta chain) was retrieved from a study of T cells in Graves' hyperthyroidism and ophthalmopathy. This clonotype was counted ten times or more. The CDR3 is 13 amino acids. Germline lookup yields CDR1 SNHLY and CDR2 FYNNEI. J lost 7 bases, V lost 4 bases, and 3 bases had no gene match. Amplification of TCR beta CDR3 regions used RNA as the template. Primed by the HTBI set, a first-round RT-PCR was run on the TCR CDR3. TCRdb recomputed calls from the multiplex PCR reads with MiXCR, one row per CDR3 protein. The table includes about 640,000 distinct CDR3 sequences, less than 25% detected once. The diagnostic basis comprised clinical symptoms, serum thyroxine and TRAb, thyroid ultrasound and orbital computed tomography. Out of over 9 ml of fresh peripheral blood came the PBMCs.

The chain couples TRBV2 to TRBJ2-3; 9 nucleotides match TRBD2. This TCR came from a man younger than 40 with Graves' ophthalmopathy. The sequencing sample was made of blood. This CDR3 reads CASSVGTSNTQYF. The DNA of the CDR3 is TGTGCCAGCAGTGTGGGGACTAGCAATACGCAGTATTTT.